This TCR beta chain was profiled in a study of cytomegalovirus exposure and HLA in healthy donors. Looking at the study overall: There were nearly 120 million unique TCR beta sequences, drawn from 180 million or so T cells, in an earlier analysis.

Whole-study findings and limits: Reports state that TCR beta sequences accurately predicted most subjects' HLA-A and HLA-B alleles. Usually a TCR sequence was rare, but some public TCRs were found in many donors. TCR beta chain V- and J-gene trimming was linked, in a later analysis, to a missense variant in DCLRE1C.

Germline values: CDR1 MNHNS, CDR2 SASEGT. CDR3 length: 13 amino acids. Trimming at V came to 7 bases and at J to 2 bases, leaving 5 bases not matched to a gene. Points on this clone: The antigen remains unidentified.

PCR was performed using 60 Vbeta and 13 Jbeta primers. Clones were sequenced by immunoSEQ multiplex PCR, and TCRdb holds only the in-frame ones, with some missing. The sample lists fewer than 200,000 clones; roughly 85% were seen once. The sequenced material came from PBMCs. The rearrangement links TRBV6-1 to TRBJ2-7; 7 bases line up with TRBD2. This TCR came from a male donor in good health and CMV-seronegative. As DNA, the CDR3 is TGTGCCAGCAAGGCTAGCGGAACCTACGAGCAGTACTTC. Protein sequence: CASKASGTYEQYF.